The 31 T cell receptor beta chains in this list originate from one sample, sequenced in a study of T cell responses to AZD1222 COVID-19 vaccine. Some clones are missing from TCRdb's copy, which holds only in-frame ones; the method was immunoSEQ multiplex PCR. The repertoire holds about 210,000 clones, with 85% to 95% as singletons. Sequencing used peripheral blood, obtained on day 0 of AZD1222 vaccination. The receptors were gathered from an adult in good health.

This clone was recorded once. The V gene is TRBV3-1 (or the pseudogene TRBV3-2), the J gene TRBJ1-5, with unresolved D. The CDR3 consists of 15 residues. The germline CDR1 and CDR2 sequences are LGHDT and YNNKEL (reference sequence). The germline V and J ends were trimmed by 0 bases and 4 bases, with 10 bases remaining between them. The CDR3 sequence: CASSQEPMGNQPQHF. The CDR3 DNA reads as TGTGCCAGCAGCCAAGAGCCGATGGGGAATCAGCCCCAGCATTTT.

This clone was detected only once. The chain recombines TRBV4-2 with TRBJ1-2, with TRBD1 as a possible D gene (5 bases). V was shortened by 0 bases and J by 3 bases, with 11 bases between the two germline ends. Germline values: CDR1 LGHNA, CDR2 YNFKEQ. The CDR3 length is 15 residues. The CDR3 loop is CASSQERGFHYGYTF. The CDR3 DNA is TGTGCCAGCAGCCAAGAAAGGGGCTTTCACTATGGCTACACCTTC.

V usage is TRBV9 and J usage is TRBJ1-5, with D unresolved. Germline V gene sequence: CDR1 SGDLS, CDR2 YYNGEE. The CDR3 is made up of 15 amino acids. Trimming cost V 3 bases and J 3 bases, with 13 bases left between them. In nucleotides, the CDR3 is TGTGCCAGCAGCGCTGACGGAACTCCCAATCAGCCCCAGCATTTT. This gives the protein CASSADGTPNQPQHF.

The chain joins TRBV7-9 to TRBJ1-1; a possible D gene is TRBD1 (6 bases). Trimming stripped 4 bases from V and 3 bases from J, with 9 bases between. Germline V CDR1 and CDR2: SEHNR, FQNEAQ (reference sequence). The CDR3 runs to 13 residues. The CDR3 here is CASSSQGDTEAFF. The CDR3, as DNA: TGTGCCAGCAGCTCACAGGGCGACACTGAAGCTTTCTTT.

The chain combines TRBV7-9 with TRBJ2-3, with 7 bases matching TRBD1. The CDR3 totals 14 residues. The ends lost 3 bases at V and 4 bases at J; junction bases unmatched: 4. Germline V gene lookup returns CDR1 SEHNR and CDR2 FQNEAQ (reference sequence). CDR3 bases: TGTGCCAGCAGCTTGTTCCAGGGGGCAGATACGCAGTATTTT. It yields the protein CASSLFQGADTQYF.

The chain carries TRBV4-2 and TRBJ2-7; 8 bases are shared with TRBD1. The CDR3 has 15 residues. V was clipped by 3 bases and J by 5 bases; unmatched bases: 9. Germline CDR1 LGHNA, CDR2 YNFKEQ. CDR3 amino acids: CASSHVDRGINEQYF. The CDR3 nucleotides read TGTGCCAGCAGCCACGTAGACAGGGGAATCAACGAGCAGTACTTC.

The CDR3 here is CASSYRLAQGYTF. The CDR3 coding sequence is TGTGCCAGCAGCTACCGACTAGCTCAGGGCTACACCTTC. V is TRBV2 and J is TRBJ1-2; D unresolved. The CDR3 totals 13 residues. The V gene lost 6 bases and the J gene lost 8 bases, with 16 bases spanning the gap. Germline V gives CDR1 SNHLY, CDR2 FYNNEI. Supplemented by reference TRBV2 and TRBJ1-2, the full variable domain reads EPEVTQTPSHQVTQMGQEVILRCVPISNHLYFYWYRQILGQKVEFLVSFYNNEISEKSEIFDDQFSVERPDGSNFTLKIRSTKLEDSAMYFCASSYRLAQGYTFGSGTRLTVV.

This clone was seen just once. CDR3 sequence: CASSLVQPSGYTF. The CDR3 DNA is TGTGCCAGCAGCTTGGTCCAGCCATCTGGCTACACCTTC. V is TRBV5-5 and J is TRBJ1-2, with unresolved D. The V end lost 0 bases, the J end lost 7 bases, and 10 bases lay between the germline ends. The CDR3 covers 13 residues. CDR1 is SGHKS and CDR2 is YYEKEE in the germline V gene (reference sequence).

The chain recombines TRBV14 with TRBJ2-7; 7 nucleotides line up with TRBD1. The length of the CDR3 is 12 residues. Looked up from germline, CDR1 is SGHDN and CDR2 is FVKESK. Trimming took 4 bases from V and 8 from J; bases not matched to a gene: 5. The chain's CDR3 is CASSPDRVKQYF. CDR3 DNA: TGTGCCAGCAGCCCCGACAGGGTTAAGCAGTACTTC.

This rearrangement joins TRBV29-1 to TRBJ1-2; 7 nucleotides line up with TRBD1. CDR3 length equals 15 residues. Trimming removed 5 bases from V and 3 bases from J; junction bases left unmatched: 12. CDR1 and CDR2 from the germline V gene are SQVTM and ANQGSEA. CDR3 amino acids: CSVQTGQESYYGYTF. The CDR3 nucleotides read TGCAGCGTTCAAACCGGACAGGAATCATACTATGGCTACACCTTC.

CDR3: CASSPYQRGNTGELFF. The CDR3 DNA sequence: TGTGCCAGCTCACCATACCAGCGGGGGAACACCGGGGAGCTGTTTTTT. The chain combines TRBV18 with TRBJ2-2, with 7 positions matching TRBD2. The J segment lost 1 base and the V segment lost 2 bases, leaving 4 bases of the junction unmatched. Germline V lookup: CDR1 KGHSH, CDR2 LQKENI. This CDR3 is 16 amino acids long.

The rearrangement links TRBV5-5 to TRBJ1-1; D is undetermined. Germline CDR1 is SGHKS and CDR2 is YYEKEE (reference sequence). The CDR3 is made up of 13 amino acids. With 2 bases removed from V and 3 bases from J, the gap between germline ends came to 8 bases. The DNA for the CDR3 is TGTGCCAGCAGCTTCTCAGATGACACTGAAGCTTTCTTT. Encoded protein: CASSFSDDTEAFF. The variable domain in full, completed from reference TRBV5-5 and TRBJ1-1, reads DAGVTQSPTHLIKTRGQQVTLRCSPISGHKSVSWYQQVLGQGPQFIFQYYEKEERGRGNFPDRFSARQFPNYSSELNVNALLLGDSALYLCASSFSDDTEAFFGQGTRLTVV.

This chain joins TRBV5-1 and TRBJ2-3; no clear D gene. The V gene lost 4 bases and the J gene lost 5 bases, with 14 bases spanning the gap. CDR1 and CDR2 (germline): SGHRS, YFSETQ. This CDR3 spans 14 amino acids. The CDR3 sequence is CASSPVDPRDTQYF. The CDR3 nucleotides are TGCGCCAGCAGCCCGGTGGACCCCCGAGATACGCAGTATTTT.

The V and J genes are TRBV6-5 and TRBJ1-5; TRBD1 might be the D (6 bases). V was cut by 5 bases and J by 5 bases, with 10 bases left in between. This CDR3 contains 13 residues. CDR1 and CDR2 (germline): MNHEY, SVGAGI. CDR3 DNA sequence: TGTGCCAGCAGTATGACAGGTGATCAGCCCCAGCATTTT. Its translation: CASSMTGDQPQHF.

The CDR3 is CASSFGAPNNEQFF. CDR3 DNA sequence: TGCGCCAGCAGCTTTGGGGCACCAAACAATGAGCAGTTCTTC. This chain links TRBV5-1 with TRBJ2-1; D is possibly TRBD1 (5 bases). This CDR3 region has 14 residues. Per germline, CDR1 SGHRS and CDR2 YFSETQ. Trimming pared 2 bases from V and 5 bases from J, leaving 11 bases between.

The J gene is TRBJ1-1, the V gene TRBV10-3; D perhaps matches TRBD1 (5 bases). The germline V gene encodes CDR1 ENHRY and CDR2 SYGVKD. The CDR3 extends over 15 amino acids. Trimming left V 7 bases short and J 0 bases short, with 15 bases between. This CDR3 is CAINSGGRMNTEAFF. DNA of the CDR3: TGTGCCATCAACTCGGGGGGACGAATGAACACTGAAGCTTTCTTT.

This clone came up once. V and J are TRBV6-5 and TRBJ1-3; perhaps TRBD1 as D (6 bases). The CDR3 has 16 amino acids. Germline V CDR1 and CDR2: MNHEY, SVGAGI. Trimming shortened V by 2 bases and J by 0 bases, and 11 bases separated the two germline ends. CDR3 sequence: CASSYRGGVSGNTIYF. The CDR3 bases are TGTGCCAGCAGTTACCGAGGGGGTGTCTCTGGAAACACCATATATTTT.

The chain links TRBV5-1 to TRBJ1-2; 7 bases map to TRBD1. Germline CDR1 reads SGHRS; CDR2 reads YFSETQ. This CDR3 has 14 residues. The V gene end was trimmed by 4 bases and the J gene end by 5 bases; junction bases not matched to a gene: 8. This CDR3 is CASSPGGGPYGYTF. The CDR3 bases are TGCGCCAGCAGCCCAGGGGGAGGCCCTTATGGCTACACCTTC.

This chain connects TRBV5-1 to TRBJ1-2; TRBD1 matches 8 bases. Trimming cost V 4 bases and J 6 bases; bases outside gene matches: 11. CDR3 length: 15 residues. CDR1 is SGHRS and CDR2 is YFSETQ in the germline V gene. DNA of the CDR3: TGCGCCAGCAGCCAAATGAGACAGGGGTTGGATGGCTACACCTTC. Translation: CASSQMRQGLDGYTF.

The chain links TRBV5-1 to TRBJ2-2; maybe TRBD2 (7 bases). This CDR3 comprises 15 residues. Trimming removed 2 bases from V and 3 bases from J, with 11 bases in between. Germline V gives CDR1 SGHRS, CDR2 YFSETQ. This CDR3 is CASSLGGAHTGELFF. CDR3 DNA: TGCGCCAGCAGCTTAGGGGGGGCTCACACCGGGGAGCTGTTTTTT.

The V gene is TRBV4-1, the J gene TRBJ2-2; D gene unclear. The length of the CDR3 is 15 residues. V lost 4 bases, J lost 2 bases, and 11 bases lay in between. The germline gives CDR1 MGHRA, CDR2 YSYEKL. CDR3 loop: CASSLPVGNTGELFF. As DNA, the CDR3 is TGCGCCAGCAGCCTGCCGGTTGGAAACACCGGGGAGCTGTTTTTT.

The genes are TRBV28 and TRBJ1-5; D not certain. CDR3 length: 16 amino acids. Germline-derived CDR1 and CDR2 are MDHEN and SYDVKM. The V end lost 8 bases, the J end lost 0 bases, and 17 bases lay between the germline ends. In DNA, the CDR3 is TGTGCCAGCCTTCGGGCAGGCCCATATAGCAATCAGCCCCAGCATTTT. Its translation is CASLRAGPYSNQPQHF.

The V gene is TRBV5-5, the J gene TRBJ2-2, with D possibly being TRBD1 (6 bases). V lost 4 bases and J lost 7, with 14 bases in between. CDR3 length: 14 residues. Germline CDR1 SGHKS, CDR2 YYEKEE (reference sequence). CDR3 nucleotides: TGTGCCAGCAGCAAGGTACAGGGAAACGGGGAGCTGTTTTTT. Protein: CASSKVQGNGELFF.

The rearrangement uses TRBV30 and TRBJ2-3; D remains ambiguous. V was trimmed by 1 base and J by 0 bases, leaving 2 bases between them. CDR1 is GTSNPN, CDR2 SVGIG, per germline (reference sequence). This CDR3 is built from 12 residues. The CDR3 sequence is CAWSESTDTQYF. The CDR3 nucleotides are TGTGCCTGGAGTGAGAGCACAGATACGCAGTATTTT.

The genes are TRBV5-6 and TRBJ1-1; tentative D call: TRBD1 (5 bases). The CDR3 has 12 amino acids. V lost 1 base and J lost 11, with 12 bases in between. Germline lookup yields CDR1 SGHDT and CDR2 YYEEEE. The CDR3 here is CASSLRVKGAFF. The CDR3 nucleotides read TGTGCCAGCAGCTTGCGGGTTAAGGGGGCTTTCTTT.

V gene TRBV5-4 combines with J gene TRBJ2-3, with 8 bases identical to TRBD2. Germline V gene data show CDR1 as SGHNT and CDR2 as YYREEE (reference sequence). With V trimmed by 0 bases and J by 0 bases, 6 bases remained unmatched. The CDR3 extends over 17 amino acids. The CDR3 protein is CASSLAGGGYSTDTQYF. As DNA, the CDR3 is TGTGCCAGCAGCTTGGCGGGCGGGGGGTACAGCACAGATACGCAGTATTTT.

The chain couples TRBV24-1 to TRBJ2-3; D tentatively reads TRBD1 or TRBD2 (5 bases each). V was trimmed by 3 bases and J by 1 base, leaving 19 bases between them. The CDR3 length is 18 residues. Per germline, CDR1 KGHDR and CDR2 SFDVKD. CDR3 DNA: TGTGCCACCAGTGATAACCGACAGCTTGAGGGAGGCACAGATACGCAGTATTTT. Encoded protein: CATSDNRQLEGGTDTQYF.

Only one count was recorded for this clone. This chain joins TRBV13 and TRBJ2-7; TRBD1 might be the D (6 bases). V dropped 4 bases and J dropped 3 bases, with 19 bases sitting between them. CDR1 is PRHDT, CDR2 FYEKMQ, per germline (reference sequence). The CDR3 length is 16 residues. CDR3 in amino acids: CASSSSTGRGYYEQYF. In DNA form, the CDR3 reads TGTGCCAGCAGCTCCTCCACAGGGAGAGGGTACTACGAGCAGTACTTC.

This chain links TRBV7-6 with TRBJ1-1; D may be TRBD1 (5 bases). The CDR3 loop spans 16 amino acids. V was cut by 2 bases and J by 0 bases, with 13 bases left in between. Germline loops: CDR1 SGHVS, CDR2 FNYEAQ. The CDR3 nucleotides read TGTGCCAGCAGCTTATCAGGGCGTGGAATGAACACTGAAGCTTTCTTT. Protein product: CASSLSGRGMNTEAFF.

The rearrangement links TRBV19 to TRBJ2-6, with 9 bases aligning to TRBD1. The CDR3 is made up of 18 amino acids. The junction had 8 bases not matched to a gene; V was cut back by 5 bases and J by 0 bases. CDR1 and CDR2 (germline): LNHDA, SQIVND (reference sequence). The CDR3 nucleotides read TGTGCCAGTAGTGCTGGACAGGGGTACAGCTCTGGGGCCAACGTCCTGACTTTC. Its translation is CASSAGQGYSSGANVLTF.

The chain employs TRBV5-4 and TRBJ1-1; D might be TRBD1 (5 bases). Germline V CDR1 and CDR2: SGHNT, YYREEE (reference sequence). The CDR3 has 15 residues. V was pared by 5 bases and J by 1 base, with 15 bases between. CDR3 sequence reads: CASRPDRGANTEAFF. The CDR3 DNA follows: TGTGCCAGCAGACCTGATAGGGGCGCGAACACTGAAGCTTTCTTT.